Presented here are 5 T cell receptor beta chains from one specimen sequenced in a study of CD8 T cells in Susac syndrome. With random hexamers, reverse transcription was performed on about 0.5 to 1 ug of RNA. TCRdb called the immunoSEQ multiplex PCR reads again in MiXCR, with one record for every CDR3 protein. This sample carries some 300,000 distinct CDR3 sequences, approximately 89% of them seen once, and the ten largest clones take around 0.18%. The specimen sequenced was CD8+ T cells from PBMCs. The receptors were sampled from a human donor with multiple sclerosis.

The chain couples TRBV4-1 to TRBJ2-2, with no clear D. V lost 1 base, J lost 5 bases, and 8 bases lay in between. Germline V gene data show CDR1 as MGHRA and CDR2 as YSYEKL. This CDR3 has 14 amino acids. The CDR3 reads CASSQAYGTGELFF. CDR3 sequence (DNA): TGCGCCAGCAGCCAAGCGTATGGGACCGGGGAGCTGTTTTTT.

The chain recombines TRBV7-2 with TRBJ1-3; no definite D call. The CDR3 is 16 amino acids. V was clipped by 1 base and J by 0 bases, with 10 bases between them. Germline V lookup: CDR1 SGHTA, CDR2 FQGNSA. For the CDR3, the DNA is TGTGCCAGCAGCTTAGGGCGACTGAGCTCTGGAAACACCATATATTTT. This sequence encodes CASSLGRLSSGNTIYF. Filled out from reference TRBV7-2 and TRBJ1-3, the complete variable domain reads GAGVSQSPSNKVTEKGKDVELRCDPISGHTALYWYRQSLGQGLEFLIYFQGNSAPDKSGLPSDRFSAERTGGSVSTLTIQRTQQEDSAVYLCASSLGRLSSGNTIYFGEGSWLTVV.

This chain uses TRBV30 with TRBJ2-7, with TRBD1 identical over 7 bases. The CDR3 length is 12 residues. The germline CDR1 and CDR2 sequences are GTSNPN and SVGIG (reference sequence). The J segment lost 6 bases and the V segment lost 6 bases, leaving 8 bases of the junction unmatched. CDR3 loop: CACPRQGGEQYF. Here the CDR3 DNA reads TGTGCCTGTCCTCGACAGGGCGGCGAGCAGTACTTC.

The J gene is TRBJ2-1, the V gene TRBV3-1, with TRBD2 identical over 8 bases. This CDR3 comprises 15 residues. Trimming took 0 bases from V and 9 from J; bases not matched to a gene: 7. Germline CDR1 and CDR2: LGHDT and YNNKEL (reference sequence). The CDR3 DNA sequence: TGTGCCAGCAGCCAAGATAGGACGGGGGGGCGTGAGCAGTTCTTC. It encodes CASSQDRTGGREQFF.

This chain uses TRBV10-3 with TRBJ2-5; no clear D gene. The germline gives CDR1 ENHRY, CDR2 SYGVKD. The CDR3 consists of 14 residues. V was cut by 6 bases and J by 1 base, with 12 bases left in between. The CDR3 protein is CAIRSGPFQETQYF. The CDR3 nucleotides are TGTGCCATCAGATCCGGGCCCTTCCAAGAGACCCAGTACTTC.